These T cell receptor beta chains were read from a single sample in a study of somatic mutations in cytotoxic T cells in rheumatoid arthritis. Only in-frame clones appear in the TCRdb table, and some are missing; sequencing was by immunoSEQ multiplex PCR. The sample carries some 13,000 clones, more than 65% recorded once. Sample: CD8+ T cells sorted from blood. The receptors were gathered from an adult with rheumatoid arthritis. Both conserved end residues are trimmed from each CDR3. A D gene is named only where the DNA matches it firmly.

v_call,j_call,d_call,cdr3_length,cdr3_aa
TRBV11-2,TRBJ2-2,TRBD2,15,ASSLRALAGSHGELF
TRBV6-4,TRBJ2-3,.,11,ASSDSDPDTQY
TRBV21-1,TRBJ1-1,.,13,ASSKLRTDCTEAF
TRBV6-1,TRBJ2-2,.,11,ASSEGETGELF
TRBV9,TRBJ1-2,.,13,ASSVGSRGSYGYT
TRBV5-8,TRBJ1-1,.,13,ASRLTGETNTEAF
TRBV11-2,TRBJ2-7,TRBD2,12,ASSFLSGSYEQY
TRBV9,TRBJ2-5,.,10,ASGDSQETQY
TRBV9,TRBJ1-1,.,11,ASSASDAGEAF
TRBV30,TRBJ2-2,TRBD2,14,AWSVLSGSWSGELF
TRBV4-1,TRBJ2-3,.,12,ASSQVVGTDTQY
TRBV11-2,TRBJ1-2,.,13,ASSLETDRTYGYT
TRBV19,TRBJ2-7,.,11,ASNGGLSYEQY
TRBV4-1,TRBJ2-5,.,15,ASSLKYGTAYQETQY
TRBV5-5,TRBJ2-1,.,9,ASSPYNEQF
TRBV6-1,TRBJ1-1,.,11,ASSEARGAEAF
TRBV11-3,TRBJ2-6,.,13,ASSLAGAGANVLT
TRBV9,TRBJ2-1,TRBD2,12,ASNAGASYNEQF
TRBV6-4,TRBJ2-5,TRBD2,13,ASSEAGGDLETQY
TRBV30,TRBJ1-1,TRBD1,10,ACIQGDAEAF
TRBV7-7,TRBJ2-3,.,12,ASSLGDVRDTQY
TRBV4-2,TRBJ2-2,.,10,ASSPHPGELF
TRBV11-1,TRBJ2-3,.,13,ASSLAGIYTDTQY
TRBV2,TRBJ1-4,.,12,ASSVEGPYEKLF
TRBV6-4,TRBJ2-1,TRBD2,13,ASSDSTSGSNEQF
TRBV6-6,TRBJ1-2,.,11,ASGPAIHYGYT
TRBV7-9,TRBJ2-5,TRBD1,15,ASSLARDRGRGETQY
TRBV6-1,TRBJ2-5,TRBD2,14,ASSAKEAGLGETQY
TRBV15,TRBJ1-5,.,14,ATSLEEGPYNQPQH
TRBV4-1,TRBJ2-3,TRBD2,14,ASSQDTLAVTDTQY
TRBV6-1,TRBJ2-2,.,12,ASSESTELGELF
TRBV25-1,TRBJ1-2,TRBD1,12,ASSPTGEVVGYT
TRBV11-2,TRBJ2-3,.,11,ASSLDPADTQY
TRBV4-1,TRBJ2-7,.,15,ASSQDQGGTSSYEQY
TRBV28,TRBJ1-5,TRBD1,13,ASSIRGGYNQPQH
TRBV6-6,TRBJ1-1,TRBD1,11,ASSYRTGDEAF
TRBV2,TRBJ1-1,.,11,ASSARGRVEAF
TRBV9,TRBJ2-1,TRBD2,12,ASSAGGGDNEQF
TRBV27,TRBJ1-1,TRBD1,14,ASSLSGAGGFTEAF
TRBV14,TRBJ2-5,TRBD1,12,ASSQATGLETQY
TRBV7-9,TRBJ2-7,.,14,ASSAPPIRETYEQY
TRBV7-3,TRBJ2-1,.,14,ASSLQGIGGYNEQF
TRBV6-1,TRBJ2-1,.,11,ASSELGGNEQF
TRBV9,TRBJ1-1,TRBD1,13,ASSEGTGFFPEAF
TRBV5-1,TRBJ2-7,.,14,ASSSIMGTAIYEQY